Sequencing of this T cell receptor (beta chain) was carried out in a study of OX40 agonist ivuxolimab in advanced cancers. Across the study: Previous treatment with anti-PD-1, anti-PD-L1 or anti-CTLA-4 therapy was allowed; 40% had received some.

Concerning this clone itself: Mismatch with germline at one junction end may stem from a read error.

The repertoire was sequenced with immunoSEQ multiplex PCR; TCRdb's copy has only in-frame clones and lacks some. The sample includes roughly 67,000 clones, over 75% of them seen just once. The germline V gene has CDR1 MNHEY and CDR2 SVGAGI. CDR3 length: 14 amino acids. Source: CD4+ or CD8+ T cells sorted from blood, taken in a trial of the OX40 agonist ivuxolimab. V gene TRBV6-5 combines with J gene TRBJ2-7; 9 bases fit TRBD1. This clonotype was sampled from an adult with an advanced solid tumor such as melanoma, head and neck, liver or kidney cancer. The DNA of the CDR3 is TGTGCCAGCAGTAACCCGGGACAGGGCCTGGGGGCAACCTTC. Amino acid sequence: CASSNPGQGLGATF.